Given below is one T cell receptor beta chain in context. Its antigen remains unidentified. Separation from the roughly 600-subject first cohort characterized the roughly 120-subject validation cohort, to which the donors belonged. The protocol was immunoSEQ multiplex PCR, while the TCRdb copy is restricted to in-frame clones and leaves out a portion. The table has around 98,000 clones, roughly 87% seen once. This specimen comes from a study of cytomegalovirus exposure and HLA in healthy donors. Findings of the study overall: The study listed approximately 160 cytomegalovirus-associated TCR beta chains.

Germline assignment: CDR1 MNHNS and CDR2 SASEGT. Germline trimming cut 8 bases from V and 3 bases from J; bases unmatched to any gene: 5. This CDR3 region has 14 residues. Sequenced input: PBMCs. This clonotype was obtained from a young man in good health and CMV-seropositive. This sequence joins TRBV6-1 and TRBJ2-1; TRBD2 matches 9 bases. The CDR3 sequence: CASSLAGRYNEQFF. Written as DNA, the CDR3 is TGTGCCAGCTCCCTAGCGGGACGCTACAATGAGCAGTTCTTC.